This TCR beta chain stems from a study of shared clonotypes between healthy human individuals. Germline CDR1 SNHLY, CDR2 FYNNEI. Unmatched junction bases numbered 10, after V lost 4 bases and J lost 5 bases. This CDR3 contains 15 residues. Unsorted samples, those not sorted, used approximately 100 million PBMCs for genomic DNA. The sample holds one count of this clone. No antigen is known for it. Study-level findings and limits: The study sampled only blood, and tissue repertoires likely differ.

Libraries were prepared by immunoSEQ multiplex PCR; TCRdb keeps only in-frame clonotypes and omits some of them. Of about 490,000 clones listed, over 75% are singletons. The clonotype was recovered from a woman aged 35 to 49 in good health. Some clones in this sample may be carry-over from other donors' samples. This sequence joins TRBV2 and TRBJ1-2; 7 bases align to TRBD1. Sequenced material: PBMCs. The CDR3 is CASSAVGQSSYGYTF. DNA of the CDR3: TGTGCCAGCAGTGCAGTGGGACAGAGCTCTTATGGCTACACCTTC.